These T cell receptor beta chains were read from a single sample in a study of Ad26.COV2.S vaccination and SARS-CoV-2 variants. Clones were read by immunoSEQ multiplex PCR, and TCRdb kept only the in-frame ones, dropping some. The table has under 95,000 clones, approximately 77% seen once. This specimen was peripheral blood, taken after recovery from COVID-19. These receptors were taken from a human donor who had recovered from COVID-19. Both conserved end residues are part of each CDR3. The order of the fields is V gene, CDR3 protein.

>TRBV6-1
CASSDYDRVKGYTF
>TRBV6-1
CASSDAQIYEQYF
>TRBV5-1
CASSLRQGPPYEQYF
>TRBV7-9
CASSLTSSYNEQFF
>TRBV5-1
CASSYSTGGTGELFF
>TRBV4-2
CASSGIARGESSYEQYF
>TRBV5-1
CASSLAGQQNQPQHF
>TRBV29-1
CSVGYRRNEAFF
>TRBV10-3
CAISENRGGPRQAFF
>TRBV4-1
CASSQDVLSSGYTF
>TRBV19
CASGYLENEGYGYTF
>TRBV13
CASSGGGLANSDTQYF
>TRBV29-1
CSVEAGGYNEQFF
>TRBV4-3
CASSREGSYEQYF
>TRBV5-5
CASSLWELLSETQYF
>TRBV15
CATSRPSLEAFF
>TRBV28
CASSLWGEGGGEDTQYF
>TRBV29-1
CSVTGAPSSYNEQFF